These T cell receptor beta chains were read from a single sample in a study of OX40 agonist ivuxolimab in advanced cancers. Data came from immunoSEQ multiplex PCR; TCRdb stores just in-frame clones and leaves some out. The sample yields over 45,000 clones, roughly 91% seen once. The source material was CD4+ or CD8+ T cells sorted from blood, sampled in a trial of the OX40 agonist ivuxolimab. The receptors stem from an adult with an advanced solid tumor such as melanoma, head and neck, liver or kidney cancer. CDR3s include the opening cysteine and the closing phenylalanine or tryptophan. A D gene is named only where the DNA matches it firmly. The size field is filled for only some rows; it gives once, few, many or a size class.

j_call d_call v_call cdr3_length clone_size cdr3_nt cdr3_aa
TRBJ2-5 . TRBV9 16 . TGTGCCAGCAGCACCCACAGGGAATTCTTACAAGAGACCCAGTACTTC CASSTHREFLQETQYF
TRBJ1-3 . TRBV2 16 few TGTGCCAGCAGTCCCTCTGAGGGACCCTCTGGAAACACCATATATTTT CASSPSEGPSGNTIYF
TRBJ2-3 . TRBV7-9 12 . TGTGCCAGCAGCTCGAGTCCAGATACGCAGTATTTT CASSSSPDTQYF
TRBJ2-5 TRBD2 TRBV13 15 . TGTGCCAGCAGCGACGTAGCGGGGGGCCAAGAGACCCAGTACTTC CASSDVAGGQETQYF
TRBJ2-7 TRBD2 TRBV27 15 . TGTGCCAGCAGTAAACCCGGGACTAGTATTGACGAGCAGTACTTC CASSKPGTSIDEQYF
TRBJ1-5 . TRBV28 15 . TGTGCCAGCAGTTTAACGGGGGCTCGGAATCAGCCCCAGCATTTT CASSLTGARNQPQHF
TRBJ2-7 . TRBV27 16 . TGTGCCAGCAGTTTATCGGCGGGACGGAACTCCTACGAGCAGTACTTC CASSLSAGRNSYEQYF
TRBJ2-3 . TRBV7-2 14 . TGTGCCAGCCGACTAGGCCAGAGCACAGATACGCAGTATTTT CASRLGQSTDTQYF
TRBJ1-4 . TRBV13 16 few TGTGCCAGCAGCTTAGGAGGACAGCCTATTAATGAAAAACTGTTTTTT CASSLGGQPINEKLFF
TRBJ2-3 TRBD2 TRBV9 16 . TGTGCCAGCAGCGTAGTATCTAGCGGATACACAGATACGCAGTATTTT CASSVVSSGYTDTQYF
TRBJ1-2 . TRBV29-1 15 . TGCAGCGTTGAAGCCCCCATGGGACGGTTCGGTGGCTACACCTTC CSVEAPMGRFGGYTF
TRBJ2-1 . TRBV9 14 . TGTGCCAGCAGAGGAGGAGGAGGGTACAATGAGCAGTTCTTC CASRGGGGYNEQFF
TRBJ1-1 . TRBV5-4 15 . TGTGCCAGCAGCTTGGCTTGGGCGGGGAACACTGAAGCTTTCTTT CASSLAWAGNTEAFF
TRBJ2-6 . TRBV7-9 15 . TGTGCCAGCAGTTACGGACTCTCTGGGGCCAACGTCCTGACTTTC CASSYGLSGANVLTF
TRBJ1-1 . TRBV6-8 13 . TGTGCCAGCAGTTACTCTCTTGAACATGAAGCTTTCTTT CASSYSLEHEAFF
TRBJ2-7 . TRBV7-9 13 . TGTGCCAGCAGCTCACTTCGCTCCTACGAGCAGTACTTC CASSSLRSYEQYF
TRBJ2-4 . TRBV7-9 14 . TGTGCCAGCATGCCAGGGGGGGACAAAAACATTCAGTACTTC CASMPGGDKNIQYF
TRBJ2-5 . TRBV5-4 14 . TGTGCCAGCAGCTTGGAGGGGAAGGGAGAGACCCAGTACTTC CASSLEGKGETQYF
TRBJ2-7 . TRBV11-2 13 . TGTGCCAGCAGCTCATCGACTAGAGCCGAGCAGTACTTC CASSSSTRAEQYF
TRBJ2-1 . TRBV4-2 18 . TGTGCCAGCAGCCAAGAGGACGGGCAGGCCCTACCCTACAATGAGCAGTTCTTC CASSQEDGQALPYNEQFF
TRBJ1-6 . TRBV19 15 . TGTGCCAGTAGGGACCGGAGCTCCTATAATTCACCCCTCCACTTT CASRDRSSYNSPLHF
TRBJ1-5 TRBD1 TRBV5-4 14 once TGTGCCAGCAGCTTGGGACAGGGCGATCAGCCCCAGCATTTT CASSLGQGDQPQHF
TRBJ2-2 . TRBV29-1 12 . TGCAGCGTTGTGGTTGCGGCCGGGGAGCTGTTTTTT CSVVVAAGELFF
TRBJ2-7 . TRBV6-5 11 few TGTGCCAGCACCCAAGACTACGAGCAGTACTTC CASTQDYEQYF
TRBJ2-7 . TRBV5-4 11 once TGTGCCAGCAGTCAGGGGCACGAGCAGTACTTC CASSQGHEQYF
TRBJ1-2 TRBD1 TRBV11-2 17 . TGTGCCAGCAGCTTAGATGCGACAGGGGGGCTCTACTATGGCTACACCTTC CASSLDATGGLYYGYTF
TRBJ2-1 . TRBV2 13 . TGTGCCAGCAGTGAGAACAGAAAAAATGAGCAGTTCTTC CASSENRKNEQFF
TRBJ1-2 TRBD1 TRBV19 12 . TGTGCCAGTTACAGGGGAGGGGTTGGCTACACCTTC CASYRGGVGYTF
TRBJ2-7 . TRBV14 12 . TGTGCCAGCAGCCAGGGGGGTTACGAGCAGTACTTC CASSQGGYEQYF
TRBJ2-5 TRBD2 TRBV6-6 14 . TGTGCCAGCAGCCTAGCGGGCTACCAAGAGACCCAGTACTTC CASSLAGYQETQYF
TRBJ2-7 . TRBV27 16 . TGTGCCAGCAGTTCAGACCAAGGAACCGATATCTACGAGCAGTACTTC CASSSDQGTDIYEQYF
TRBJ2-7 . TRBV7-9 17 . TGTGCCAGCAGCAACAGAGACGGGCTTCTAAGCTCCTACGAGCAGTACTTC CASSNRDGLLSSYEQYF
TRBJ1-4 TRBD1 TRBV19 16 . TGTGCCAGTAGTCCACTACGGACAGGGACAGACGAAAAACTGTTTTTT CASSPLRTGTDEKLFF
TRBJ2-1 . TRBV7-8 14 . TGTGCCAGCAGCCCCGAGACGCCCTACAATGAGCAGTTCTTC CASSPETPYNEQFF
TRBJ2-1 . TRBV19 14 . TGTGCCAGTAGTCTCGGGGGTGTCAACAATGAGCAGTTCTTC CASSLGGVNNEQFF
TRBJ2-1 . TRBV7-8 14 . TGTGCCAGCAGCTTAAGGGGGGCTTACAATGAGCAGTTCTTC CASSLRGAYNEQFF
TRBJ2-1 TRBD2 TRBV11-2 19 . TGTGCCAGCAGCTTAGAGCTCAGCCTAGCGGGGGCGGTGGGCAATGAGCAGTTCTTC CASSLELSLAGAVGNEQFF
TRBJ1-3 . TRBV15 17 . TGTGCCACCACCAGGTCTGGGGGAGTAGGACTTGGAAACACCATATATTTT CATTRSGGVGLGNTIYF
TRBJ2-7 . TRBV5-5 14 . TGTGCCAGCAGCCAGACACTCGTGGTATACGAGCAGTACTTC CASSQTLVVYEQYF
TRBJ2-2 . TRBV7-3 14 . TGTGCCAGCAGCCTGGACACCTACACCGGGGAGCTGTTTTTT CASSLDTYTGELFF
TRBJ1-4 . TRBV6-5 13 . TGTGCCAGCAGTTACAACGGGGATGAAAAACTGTTTTTT CASSYNGDEKLFF
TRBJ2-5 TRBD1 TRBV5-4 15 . TGTGCCAGCAGCTTGACCGGGACAGCCCAGGAGACCCAGTACTTC CASSLTGTAQETQYF
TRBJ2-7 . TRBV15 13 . TGTGCCACCAGCAGAGAGGATGTCCACGAGCAGTACTTC CATSREDVHEQYF
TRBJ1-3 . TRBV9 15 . TGTGCCAGCAGCGTAGAGGGCAACTCTGGAAACACCATATATTTT CASSVEGNSGNTIYF
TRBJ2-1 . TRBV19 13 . TGTGCCAGTAGTATGGATCCCTACAATGAGCAGTTCTTC CASSMDPYNEQFF
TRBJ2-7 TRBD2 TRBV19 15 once TGTGCCAGGCGACCGACCCTTGGACTAGCCTACGAGCAGTACTTC CARRPTLGLAYEQYF
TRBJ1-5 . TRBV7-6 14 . TGTGCCAGCAGCGGCGAGATAGGCAATCAGCCCCAGCATTTT CASSGEIGNQPQHF
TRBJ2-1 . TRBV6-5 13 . TGTGCCAGCAGTTGGACAGAATACAATGAGCAGTTCTTC CASSWTEYNEQFF
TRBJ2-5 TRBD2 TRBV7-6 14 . TGTGCCAGCAGCTTAAGGACTAGCCGGGAGACCCAGTACTTC CASSLRTSRETQYF
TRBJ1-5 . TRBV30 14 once TGTGCCTGGAGTTCACTCGACCCCGGGCAGCCCCAGCATTTT CAWSSLDPGQPQHF
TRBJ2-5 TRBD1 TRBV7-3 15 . TGTGCCAGCAGCTCTACAGGGGGTGTCCAAGAGACCCAGTACTTC CASSSTGGVQETQYF
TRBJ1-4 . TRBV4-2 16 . TGTGCCAGCAGCCAAGATCTCGGGAGGACTAATGAAAAACTGTTTTTT CASSQDLGRTNEKLFF
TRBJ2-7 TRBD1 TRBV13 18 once TGTGCCAGCAGCTCGAAAACACCGGGACAGGGATTGACCTACGAGCAGTACTTC CASSSKTPGQGLTYEQYF